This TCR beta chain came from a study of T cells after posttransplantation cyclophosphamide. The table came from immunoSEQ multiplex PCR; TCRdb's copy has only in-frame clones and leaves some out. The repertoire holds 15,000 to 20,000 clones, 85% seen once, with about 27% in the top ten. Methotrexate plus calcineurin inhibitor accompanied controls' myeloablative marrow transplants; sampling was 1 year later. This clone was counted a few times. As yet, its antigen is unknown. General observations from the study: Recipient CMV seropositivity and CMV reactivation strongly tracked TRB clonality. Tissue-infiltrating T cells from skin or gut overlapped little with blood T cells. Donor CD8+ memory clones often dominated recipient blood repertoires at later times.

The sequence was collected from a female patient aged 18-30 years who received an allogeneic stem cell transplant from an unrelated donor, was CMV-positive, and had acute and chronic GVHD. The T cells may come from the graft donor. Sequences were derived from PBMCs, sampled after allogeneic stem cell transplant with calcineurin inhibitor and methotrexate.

Written as DNA, the CDR3 is TGTGCCAGCAGCAAAAGGGCGGGCAGTCCCTCCTACGAGCAGTACTTC. It specifies CASSKRAGSPSYEQYF. This chain uses TRBV21-1 with TRBJ2-7; the DNA was not compared with TRBD2, the D call given in the table. TRBV21-1 is an annotated pseudogene. The CDR3 spans 16 residues.